The 26 T cell receptor beta chains below come from one sample, sequenced in a study of identical twins. TCRdb reprocessed the 5' RACE reads via MiXCR and lists one record per CDR3 protein. The repertoire includes a few hundred thousand distinct CDR3 sequences, 6.5% to 9.5% of them detected once, and 3% sits in the top ten. These sequences were also reported in another study, on yellow fever vaccine responses in identical twins.

Sequenced input: CD8+ T cells sorted from blood. The receptors originated from a woman aged 18-35 years in good health.

V is TRBV20-1 and J is TRBJ1-1; D is perhaps TRBD1 (6 bases). The CDR3 has 12 amino acids. The V end lost 0 bases, the J end lost 12 bases, and 14 bases lay between the germline ends. Germline assignment: CDR1 DFQATT and CDR2 SNEGSKA (reference sequence). CDR3 in DNA: TGCAGTGCTAGAGAAGTGACAGGCGTGACTTTCTTT. Its translation: CSAREVTGVTFF.

This clonotype was seen at least ten times. The chain carries TRBV20-1 and TRBJ2-5; 7 nucleotides agree with TRBD1. CDR1 is DFQATT and CDR2 is SNEGSKA in the germline V gene (reference sequence). The CDR3 loop spans 14 amino acids. J gave up 2 bases and V 7 bases, and 10 bases lay outside the gene matches. CDR3 sequence (DNA): TGCAGTGGCTTGGGACAGTTCCCGCAAGAGACCCAGTACTTC. Its translation is CSGLGQFPQETQYF.

This clonotype was picked up one time. A much larger clone lies one base from this, so it may be a read error. The chain has TRBV10-1 and TRBJ2-1; D unclear. This CDR3 is built from 12 residues. Germline V gives CDR1 WNHNN, CDR2 SYGVQD (reference sequence). With 2 bases removed from V and 9 bases from J, the gap between germline ends came to 8 bases. The CDR3 sequence is CASSEVVVEQFF. In nucleotides, the CDR3 is TGCGCCAGCAGTGAGGTGGTAGTTGAGCAGTTCTTC.

This clonotype was found many times. This chain joins TRBV29-1 and TRBJ2-5, with D uncertain. CDR3 length: 13 residues. Germline CDR1 is SQVTM and CDR2 is ANQGSEA. V was shortened by 1 base and J by 7 bases, with 13 bases between the two germline ends. The CDR3 DNA sequence: TGCAGCGTTGAAGCGGCCCCCACTTGGACCCAGTACTTC. It encodes CSVEAAPTWTQYF.

This clonotype was counted a few times. The chain couples TRBV27 to TRBJ1-1, with D hard to call. Germline assignment: CDR1 MNHEY and CDR2 SMNVEV (reference sequence). V was clipped by 5 bases and J by 4 bases, with 17 bases between them. This CDR3 region has 15 residues. Here the CDR3 reads CASSPRVFRITEAFF. The CDR3 DNA reads as TGTGCCAGCAGTCCAAGGGTATTTCGTATCACTGAAGCTTTCTTT.

This clonotype was observed a few times. This chain connects TRBV20-1 to TRBJ1-1, with D perhaps TRBD1 (5 bases). With 5 bases removed from V and 0 bases from J, the gap between germline ends came to 10 bases. CDR3 length equals 13 residues. Germline-derived CDR1 and CDR2 are DFQATT and SNEGSKA (reference sequence). This CDR3 reads CSAENRLNTEAFF. The CDR3 coding sequence is TGCAGTGCTGAGAACAGGCTGAACACTGAAGCTTTCTTT.

This clonotype was observed many times. The chain is built from TRBV6-5 and TRBJ2-7, with a possible D match to TRBD2 (5 bases). CDR3 size: 12 residues. Germline CDR1 MNHEY, CDR2 SVGAGI. Trimming cost V 2 bases and J 5 bases, with 7 bases left between them. This CDR3 reads CASSYEGNEQYF. In nucleotides, the CDR3 is TGTGCCAGCAGTTACGAGGGAAACGAGCAGTACTTC.

This clonotype was seen more than once but under ten times. The rearrangement joins TRBV7-9 to TRBJ2-1; possibly TRBD1 or TRBD2 for D (6 bases each). V was cut by 3 bases and J by 2 bases, with 14 bases left in between. This CDR3 region has 16 residues. Germline V gives CDR1 SEHNR, CDR2 FQNEAQ (reference sequence). The CDR3, as DNA: TGTGCCAGCAGCTTCCAGGACGGGGGCCCCTACAATGAGCAGTTCTTC. As protein: CASSFQDGGPYNEQFF.

This clonotype has more than one count but fewer than ten. This sequence joins TRBV18 and TRBJ2-5; D not certain. This CDR3 has 12 amino acids. Germline lookup yields CDR1 KGHSH and CDR2 LQKENI. The V and J ends lost 3 bases and 10 bases respectively, with 12 bases between them. The CDR3 sequence is CASSPNLMNQYF. DNA of the CDR3: TGTGCCAGCTCACCGAACCTGATGAACCAGTACTTC.

The sample holds many counts of this clonotype. The V call is TRBV7-9, the J call TRBJ2-3, with D unresolved. CDR3 length: 12 residues. V was shortened by 0 bases and J by 8 bases, with 6 bases between the two germline ends. Germline CDR1 and CDR2: SEHNR and FQNEAQ (reference sequence). Here the CDR3 DNA reads TGTGCCAGCAGCTTAGCCGATGGTACGCAGTATTTT. This encodes CASSLADGTQYF.

This rearrangement joins TRBV11-1 to TRBJ1-2, with D uncertain. Germline V gene data show CDR1 as SGHAT and CDR2 as FQDESV (reference sequence). This CDR3 has 13 amino acids. V was trimmed by 5 bases and J by 3 bases, leaving 10 bases between them. The CDR3 sequence is CASSPMTDYGYTF. CDR3 bases: TGTGCCAGCAGCCCGATGACGGACTATGGCTACACCTTC.

J is TRBJ2-7 and V is TRBV4-3; TRBD2 aligns across 13 bases. Unmatched junction bases numbered 8, after V lost 8 bases and J lost 7 bases. The CDR3 consists of 14 residues. The V gene's germline CDR1 is LGHNA and CDR2 YSLEER. The CDR3, as DNA: TGCGCCAGCGCGATACTAGCGGGAGGGGGAGAGCAGTACTTC. Translating gives CASAILAGGGEQYF.

This clonotype was detected only a few times. The chain combines TRBV29-1 with TRBJ1-1; D uncertain. Germline V gene data show CDR1 as SQVTM and CDR2 as ANQGSEA. CDR3 length equals 13 residues. Trimming took off 6 bases at V and 0 bases at J, with 11 bases between the two ends. The CDR3 DNA reads TGCAGCGTGCTGGACGGGTTGAACACTGAAGCTTTCTTT. The encoded protein is CSVLDGLNTEAFF.

In regard to this clonotype: With a much larger clone just one base away, this may be a read error. The CDR3 bases are TGCAGCGTTGGACGAGTTGGCGGGATTGCCGAGCAGTACTTC. Translated, it gives CSVGRVGGIAEQYF. This sequence joins TRBV29-1 and TRBJ2-7, with D maybe TRBD2 (6 bases). This CDR3 has 14 amino acids. V lost 4 bases to trimming and J lost 6 bases, with 19 bases between them. CDR1 and CDR2 (germline): SQVTM, ANQGSEA.

This clonotype was seen at least ten times. V and J are TRBV29-1 and TRBJ2-1; 9 bases fit TRBD1. V lost 4 bases, J lost 4 bases, and 17 bases stayed unmatched. The V gene's germline CDR1 is SQVTM and CDR2 ANQGSEA. There are 18 residues in the CDR3. The CDR3 here is CSVVLMGRVTGGYNEQFF. The CDR3 coding sequence is TGCAGCGTTGTATTAATGGGCCGAGTGACAGGGGGATACAATGAGCAGTTCTTC.

Many counts were recorded for this clonotype. The rearrangement uses TRBV2 and TRBJ2-2; D is unclear. Germline CDR1 SNHLY, CDR2 FYNNEI. V gave up 8 bases and J gave up 1 base, with 8 bases separating them. The CDR3 loop spans 13 amino acids. The CDR3 DNA sequence: TGTGCCAGCCTCCAACAGAACACCGGGGAGCTGTTTTTT. It is translated as CASLQQNTGELFF.

The rearrangement joins TRBV2 to TRBJ2-7; D perhaps matches TRBD2 (7 bases). The CDR3 has 16 residues. The V and J ends lost 6 bases and 2 bases respectively, with 20 bases between them. In germline, CDR1 is SNHLY, CDR2 FYNNEI. The CDR3 protein is CASSKVGGPWTYEQYF. The CDR3 nucleotides read TGTGCCAGCAGCAAGGTGGGGGGGCCCTGGACCTACGAGCAGTACTTC.

This clonotype was counted at least ten times. The chain links TRBV25-1 to TRBJ2-5; no firm D call. Between the trimmed V and J ends, which lost 1 base and 7 bases, there was a span of 19 bases. The CDR3 is made up of 16 amino acids. Germline CDR1 reads MGHDK; CDR2 reads SYGVNS. DNA for the CDR3: TGTGCCAGCAGTGAATCTTACCCCGGCCCCACGGGGACCCAGTACTTC. Amino acid sequence: CASSESYPGPTGTQYF.

V and J are TRBV11-2 and TRBJ2-1, with unresolved D. This CDR3 has 15 amino acids. Germline assignment: CDR1 SGHAT and CDR2 FQNNGV. Deletions cut 3 bases from V and 4 bases from J, with 13 bases between. The CDR3 region is CASSLGPNPYNEQFF. The CDR3 coding sequence is TGTGCCAGCAGCTTGGGCCCCAACCCATACAATGAGCAGTTCTTC.

In its sample, this clonotype was seen many times. The chain couples TRBV27 to TRBJ2-7; D uncertain. V shed 2 bases and J shed 2 bases, with 7 bases lying between them. The CDR3 has 13 residues. Germline V CDR1 and CDR2: MNHEY, SMNVEV (reference sequence). In DNA, the CDR3 is TGTGCCAGCAGTTTACTGGGTACCTACGAGCAGTACTTC. Amino acids: CASSLLGTYEQYF.

This clonotype was observed many times. The chain joins TRBV20-1 to TRBJ2-7; D possibly uses TRBD1 or TRBD2 (5 bases each). Germline lookup yields CDR1 DFQATT and CDR2 SNEGSKA (reference sequence). V shed 6 bases and J shed 5 bases, with 14 bases lying between them. This CDR3 has 12 residues. The DNA for the CDR3 is TGCAGTGCCCTGGGGGAATCCAACGAGCAGTACTTC. It is translated as CSALGESNEQYF.

This clonotype has only a few counts. The rearrangement joins TRBV7-3 to TRBJ2-5; 10 positions agree with TRBD2. The V gene end was trimmed by 5 bases and the J gene end by 2 bases; junction bases not matched to a gene: 5. The CDR3 loop spans 15 amino acids. Germline V CDR1 and CDR2: SGHTA, FQGTGA. CDR3 loop: CASSPLAGVQETQYF. The CDR3 bases are TGTGCCAGCAGCCCTCTAGCGGGGGTTCAAGAGACCCAGTACTTC.

The rearrangement links TRBV4-3 to TRBJ2-7; possibly TRBD1 or TRBD2 for D (5 bases each). The CDR3 totals 17 residues. CDR1 is LGHNA, CDR2 YSLEER, per germline. The V gene lost 0 bases and the J gene lost 2 bases, with 17 bases spanning the gap. The CDR3 DNA is TGCGCCAGCAGCCAAGATTTAATAGTCGGGACCACCTACGAGCAGTACTTC. Translating gives CASSQDLIVGTTYEQYF.

The chain uses TRBV12-3 or TRBV12-4 and TRBJ2-6; no firm D call. Deletions cut 6 bases from V and 0 bases from J, with 9 bases between. There are 15 residues in the CDR3. The CDR3 region has the DNA TGTGCCAGCAGCATAGTAGGCTCTGGGGCCAACGTCCTGACTTTC. It specifies CASSIVGSGANVLTF.

The rearrangement uses TRBV27 and TRBJ2-7, with 12 bases aligning to TRBD1. The germline V gene encodes CDR1 MNHEY and CDR2 SMNVEV (reference sequence). The CDR3 contains 14 residues. V shed 5 bases, J shed 6 bases, and the junction held 5 bases outside the gene matches. CDR3 amino acids: CASSPRDRGLEQYF. DNA of the CDR3: TGTGCCAGCAGTCCCCGGGACAGGGGGCTCGAGCAGTACTTC.

The V gene is TRBV6-1, the J gene TRBJ2-7; D is perhaps TRBD1 or TRBD2 (5 bases each). Trimming took off 1 base at V and 1 base at J, with 14 bases between the two ends. CDR3 length equals 16 residues. Germline CDR1 is MNHNS and CDR2 is SASEGT. In DNA form, the CDR3 reads TGTGCCAGCAGTGAAGACCGGGGCTACCGGTCCTACGAGCAGTACTTC. Translation: CASSEDRGYRSYEQYF.